The TCR beta chain under discussion was sequenced for a study of T-cell memory formation after mild COVID-19. The study, taken as a whole, reports: Clones contracting over day 15 to 85 were CD4/CD8 balanced, with later expanders leaning CD4+.

A note on this clonotype: The antigen remains unidentified.

The V gene's germline CDR1 is MDHEN and CDR2 SYDVKM. This CDR3 comprises 14 residues. V lost 7 bases and J 2 bases, leaving 13 bases between the germline ends. From the 5' RACE reads, TCRdb called clonotypes with MiXCR, one entry per CDR3 protein. The sample holds 300,000 to 400,000 distinct CDR3 sequences, 15% seen once. This sequence was found in a man aged 18 to 35 who had mild COVID-19 (a few samples of this study predate the infection). Cell type and time point are not known. Input material: PBMCs or a T cell subset sorted from them (not recorded which). The V and J genes are TRBV28 and TRBJ2-3; the D is unclear. This CDR3 is CASTHGGYTDTQYF. The CDR3 DNA follows: TGTGCCAGCACCCACGGCGGCTACACAGATACGCAGTATTTT.